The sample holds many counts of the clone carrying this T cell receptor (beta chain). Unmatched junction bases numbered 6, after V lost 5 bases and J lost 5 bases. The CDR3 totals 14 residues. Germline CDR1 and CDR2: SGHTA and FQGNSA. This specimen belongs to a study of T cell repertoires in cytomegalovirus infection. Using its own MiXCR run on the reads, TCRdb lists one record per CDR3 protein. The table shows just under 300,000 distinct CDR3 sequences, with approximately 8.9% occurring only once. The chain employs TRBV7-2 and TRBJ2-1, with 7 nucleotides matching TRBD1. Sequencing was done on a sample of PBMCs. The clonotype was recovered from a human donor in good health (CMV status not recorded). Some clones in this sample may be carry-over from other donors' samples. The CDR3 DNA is TGTGCCAGCAGCGACGGGACAGCGAACAATGAGCAGTTCTTC. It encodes CASSDGTANNEQFF.